This TCR beta chain originates from a study of blood T cell repertoires in COVID-19. Study-level information: The cDNA or gDNA used as material had been derived from T cells, B-cell-depleted T cells, or PBMCs.

CDR3 length: 14 amino acids. Germline lookup yields CDR1 MNHNY and CDR2 SVGAGI (reference sequence). V lost 5 bases to trimming and J lost 8 bases, with 13 bases between them. Clones were sequenced by immunoSEQ multiplex PCR, and TCRdb holds only the in-frame ones, with some missing. The profile shows some 130,000 clones, about 72% of them singletons. The sequence was obtained from a man aged 55-75 years who had recovered from COVID-19. The chain combines TRBV6-6 with TRBJ1-6, with D perhaps TRBD1 (6 bases). The sample consisted of peripheral blood. The CDR3: CASSGGVIYSPLHF. The DNA for the CDR3 is TGTGCCAGCAGTGGGGGCGTTATCTATTCACCCCTCCACTTT.